This entry features one TCR beta chain sequence. Its specificity is unknown. Noted treatment: around 19 received Ad26.COV2.S at low or high dose, single or two shots; 5 received placebo; per-sample allocation not given. Material that was analyzed had been drawn on day 63 after the first vaccine or placebo injection. This sample was taken from a study of Ad26.COV2.S vaccination and SARS-CoV-2 variants. CDR3 size: 17 residues. Unmatched junction bases numbered 5, after V lost 2 bases and J lost 0 bases. The germline V gene has CDR1 LGHDT and CDR2 YNNKEL (reference sequence). Whole-study results and caveats: Vaccine and placebo recipients had similar non-spike TCR breadth. Overall T cell responses may have been underestimated by the analyses of TCR breadth and depth.

Some clones are missing from TCRdb's copy, which holds only in-frame ones; the method was immunoSEQ multiplex PCR. The repertoire includes roughly 420,000 clones, 88% of them detected once, and 3.6% sits in the top ten. Sequences were derived from peripheral blood, sampled in a trial of Ad26.COV2.S vaccine versus placebo. The sequence derives from a person aged 18 to 59 who received the Ad26.COV2.S COVID-19 vaccine or a placebo. The rearrangement uses TRBV3-1 (or the pseudogene TRBV3-2) and TRBJ2-2; 8 bases line up with TRBD2. The CDR3 loop is CASSQRAGGTNTGELFF. The CDR3 DNA sequence: TGTGCCAGCAGCCAAAGGGCGGGGGGCACGAACACCGGGGAGCTGTTTTTT.